These T cell receptor beta chains were read from a single sample in a study of blood T cell repertoires in COVID-19. Clones were sequenced by immunoSEQ multiplex PCR, and TCRdb holds only the in-frame ones, with some missing. Of roughly 100,000 clones listed, 82% are singletons. The sequenced sample was peripheral blood. These receptors originate from a man aged 60 to 69 with acute or convalescent COVID-19. The CDR3 runs from the conserved cysteine through the conserved F or W. D genes are given only for firm matches. A row's size may be missing; if present it is once, few, many or a size class.

D: TRBD1
size: NA
J: TRBJ2-7
V: TRBV30
DNA: TGTGCCTGGAGTGTAAAGGGGGCGAGGAGCTCCTACGAGCAGTACTTC
CDR3: CAWSVKGARSSYEQYF

D: TRBD2
size: NA
J: TRBJ2-1
V: TRBV4-3
DNA: TGCGCCAGCAGCCAAAGGGTAGGGAGGACTAGCGGGGTTGAGCAGTTCTTC
CDR3: CASSQRVGRTSGVEQFF

D: NA
size: NA
J: TRBJ1-4
V: TRBV6-5
DNA: TGTGCCAGCAACTCACTAGCAACTAATGAAAAACTGTTTTTT
CDR3: CASNSLATNEKLFF

D: TRBD1
size: NA
J: TRBJ1-5
V: TRBV5-5
DNA: TGTGCCAGCAGCTTTTCGGGACAGGGGTTTGGTCAGCCCCAGCATTTT
CDR3: CASSFSGQGFGQPQHF

D: NA
size: NA
J: TRBJ1-1
V: TRBV2
DNA: TGTGCCAGCAGACGACAGGAGAACACTGAAGCTTTCTTT
CDR3: CASRRQENTEAFF

D: NA
size: NA
J: TRBJ1-6
V: TRBV7-9
DNA: TGTGCCAGCAGCTTAGTACAGGGCTATTCACCCCTCCACTTT
CDR3: CASSLVQGYSPLHF

D: NA
size: NA
J: TRBJ1-6
V: TRBV3-1/TRBV3-2
DNA: TGTGCCAGCAGCCAGGGGGGTCGAAATTCACCCCTCCACTTT
CDR3: CASSQGGRNSPLHF

D: NA
size: NA
J: TRBJ1-1
V: TRBV11-2
DNA: TGTGCCAGCAGCTTAGAGCGTCAGGGCCCTGAAGCTTTCTTT
CDR3: CASSLERQGPEAFF

D: NA
size: NA
J: TRBJ1-5
V: TRBV9
DNA: TGTGCCAGCAGCTCATTCCCGGGGAGATATAGCAATCAGCCCCAGCATTTT
CDR3: CASSSFPGRYSNQPQHF

D: TRBD2
size: NA
J: TRBJ2-3
V: TRBV2
DNA: TGTGCCAGCAGTACACTAGCGGGTAGCACAGATACGCAGTATTTT
CDR3: CASSTLAGSTDTQYF

D: TRBD2
size: NA
J: TRBJ2-5
V: TRBV5-4
DNA: TGTGCCAGCAGCTTGGGGGGGACTAGCGGAGAAGAGACCCAGTACTTC
CDR3: CASSLGGTSGEETQYF

D: TRBD1
size: NA
J: TRBJ1-1
V: TRBV11-3
DNA: TGTGCCAGCAGCTTTCGTAAGGGGACAGGGAACACTGAAGCTTTCTTT
CDR3: CASSFRKGTGNTEAFF

D: TRBD1
size: NA
J: TRBJ2-4
V: TRBV2
DNA: TGTGCCAGCCAGGGGGAGAGTCAGTACTTC
CDR3: CASQGESQYF

D: NA
size: NA
J: TRBJ1-6
V: TRBV4-3
DNA: TGCGCCAGCAGCCAAGAATCGGGAGGGCGGGCTTCCCGCCACTTT
CDR3: CASSQESGGRASRHF

D: TRBD1
size: few
J: TRBJ1-3
V: TRBV3-1/TRBV3-2
DNA: TGTGCCAGCAGCCAAGGGGGACAGGTCTACTCTGGAAACACCATATATTTT
CDR3: CASSQGGQVYSGNTIYF

D: TRBD1
size: NA
J: TRBJ2-3
V: TRBV30
DNA: TGTGCCTGGAGTGTAGACGGCAGGGGGAAAAATACGCAGTATTTT
CDR3: CAWSVDGRGKNTQYF

D: NA
size: few
J: TRBJ2-7
V: TRBV11-3
DNA: TGTGCCAGCAGCGGCGACAACGAGCAGTACTTC
CDR3: CASSGDNEQYF

D: NA
size: once
J: TRBJ1-5
V: TRBV7-9
DNA: TGTGCCAGCAGCTTAGGGGACAATCCGGGTCAGCCCCAGCATTTT
CDR3: CASSLGDNPGQPQHF

D: NA
size: NA
J: TRBJ1-6
V: TRBV28
DNA: TGTGCCAGCAGTCCCCCAAAGAGAAATTCACCCCTCCACTTT
CDR3: CASSPPKRNSPLHF

D: TRBD2
size: few
J: TRBJ2-7
V: TRBV11-2
DNA: TGTGCCAGCAGACTAGCGGGTTGGTCCTACGAGCAGTACTTC
CDR3: CASRLAGWSYEQYF

D: TRBD1
size: once
J: TRBJ2-1
V: TRBV7-3
DNA: TGTGCCAGCAGCTTAACGGGGACAGGGGGAAGACTCCAAAACATCTTCAATGAGCAGTTCTTC
CDR3: CASSLTGTGGRLQNIFNEQFF

D: TRBD1
size: NA
J: TRBJ1-1
V: TRBV18
DNA: TGTGCCAGCTCAGCGCTAAGGGGGCCGGACACTGAAGCTTTCTTT
CDR3: CASSALRGPDTEAFF

D: NA
size: NA
J: TRBJ1-2
V: TRBV27
DNA: TGTGCCAGCAGTGGGGTAGCGGGTAACTATGGCTACACCTTC
CDR3: CASSGVAGNYGYTF

D: TRBD2
size: NA
J: TRBJ2-1
V: TRBV6-2/TRBV6-3
DNA: TGTGCCAGCAGTTACCTAGCGGGATCCTACAATGAGCAGTTCTTC
CDR3: CASSYLAGSYNEQFF

D: NA
size: few
J: TRBJ1-6
V: TRBV5-1
DNA: TGCGCCAGCAGCTTGCCCGCCCCGGATAATTCACCCCTCCACTTT
CDR3: CASSLPAPDNSPLHF

D: NA
size: NA
J: TRBJ2-5
V: TRBV28
DNA: TGTGCCAGCAGTTCGTTTTTAGAGACCCAGTACTTC
CDR3: CASSSFLETQYF

D: NA
size: once
J: TRBJ1-2
V: TRBV27
DNA: TGTGCCAGCAGTTCGGGCCGGACAGCCTCAGGTGGCTACACCTTC
CDR3: CASSSGRTASGGYTF

D: NA
size: NA
J: TRBJ2-2
V: TRBV4-1
DNA: TGCGCCAGCGGAAAACAGGGTCACACCGGGGAGCTGTTTTTT
CDR3: CASGKQGHTGELFF

D: NA
size: once
J: TRBJ1-2
V: TRBV2
DNA: TGTGCCAGCAGGGGCCTTGGAGACAGCTTCTATGGCTACACCTTC
CDR3: CASRGLGDSFYGYTF

D: NA
size: NA
J: TRBJ1-3
V: TRBV28
DNA: TGTGCCAGCAGTCAGGCGGGGGGCGGAAACACCATATATTTT
CDR3: CASSQAGGGNTIYF

D: TRBD1
size: NA
J: TRBJ2-4
V: TRBV6-5
DNA: TGTGCCAGCAGTTACTCAGACCGGGACAGGGGAAACATTCAGTACTTC
CDR3: CASSYSDRDRGNIQYF

D: NA
size: NA
J: TRBJ1-5
V: TRBV12-3/TRBV12-4
DNA: TGTGCCAGCAGTTTCAGGAATCAGCCCCAGCATTTT
CDR3: CASSFRNQPQHF

D: TRBD2
size: NA
J: TRBJ2-2
V: TRBV7-2
DNA: TGTGCCAGCAGCCGTACCATAGCGGGCCTAAACACCGGGGAGCTGTTTTTT
CDR3: CASSRTIAGLNTGELFF

D: TRBD2
size: NA
J: TRBJ2-1
V: TRBV7-9
DNA: TGTGCCAGCAGCTTATTTACTAGCGGGATGGCCGATTCCTACAATGAGCAGTTCTTC
CDR3: CASSLFTSGMADSYNEQFF

D: TRBD1
size: NA
J: TRBJ1-2
V: TRBV6-5
DNA: TGTGCCGGTGGACAGGGGGCAAGGTATGGCTACACCTTC
CDR3: CAGGQGARYGYTF